The clone carrying this T cell receptor (beta chain) was counted many times. The read ends 3 residues shy of where the CDR3 ends; the end is completed using the germline J gene. Germline lookup yields CDR1 SGHRS and CDR2 YFSETQ. The CDR3 consists of 14 residues. The J segment lost 5 bases and the V segment lost 2 bases, leaving 5 bases of the junction unmatched. The sample is drawn from a study of T cell clonality in common variable immunodeficiency. Produced via immunoSEQ multiplex PCR; TCRdb's table is partial and in-frame only. Found here are about 66,000 clones, no singletons; the ten largest cover about 1.5%.

This rearrangement joins TRBV5-1 to TRBJ2-5; 8 positions agree with TRBD2. The sequence was obtained from a person aged 18 to 70 in good health. Material: peripheral blood mononuclear cells. CDR3 sequence: CASSLAGVVETQYF. The part of the CDR3 DNA that was read is TGCGCCAGCAGCTTAGCGGGAGTGGTGGAGACC.